This T cell receptor beta chain was identified in a study of T cells after yellow fever vaccination. Study details: With SMART-Seq v4 Ultra Low Input, the fractions containing low cell numbers were prepared.

This clonotype was seen a few times. Its antigen remains unknown. Via MiXCR, TCRdb re-called the 5' RACE reads, giving one row per CDR3 protein. Seen here are a few hundred thousand distinct CDR3 sequences, under 25% observed once, and the top ten hold roughly an eighth. Study-level results: A large majority of primary-vaccination clones showed up again after the booster (approximately 96% CD4, 88% CD8).

The CDR3 is 14 amino acids. V lost 2 bases to trimming and J lost 3 bases; unmatched junction nucleotides: 4. CDR1 SQVTM and CDR2 ANQGSEA come from the germline V gene. This sample comprised PBMCs, obtained 15 days after the yellow fever booster vaccination. This chain joins TRBV29-1 and TRBJ2-1, with 7 bases matching TRBD1. This sequence originates from a man aged 25-45 years who received the YFV17D yellow fever vaccine. The CDR3 here is CSVEQGEHYNEQFF. The CDR3 region has the DNA TGCAGCGTTGAACAGGGGGAACACTACAATGAGCAGTTCTTC.